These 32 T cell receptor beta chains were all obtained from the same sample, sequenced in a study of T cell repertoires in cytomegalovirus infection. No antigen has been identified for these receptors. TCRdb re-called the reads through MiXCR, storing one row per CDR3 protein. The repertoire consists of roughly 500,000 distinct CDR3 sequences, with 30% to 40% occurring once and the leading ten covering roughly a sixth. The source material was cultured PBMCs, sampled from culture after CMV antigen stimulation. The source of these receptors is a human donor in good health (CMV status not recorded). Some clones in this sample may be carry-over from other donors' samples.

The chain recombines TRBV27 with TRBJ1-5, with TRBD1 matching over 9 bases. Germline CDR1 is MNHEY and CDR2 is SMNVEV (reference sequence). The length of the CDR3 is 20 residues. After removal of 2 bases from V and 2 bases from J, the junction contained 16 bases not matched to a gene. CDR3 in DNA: TGTGCCAGCAGTTTAAGCCGGGACAGGGTTGGAGAAATCGGCAATCAGCCCCAGCATTTT. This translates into CASSLSRDRVGEIGNQPQHF.

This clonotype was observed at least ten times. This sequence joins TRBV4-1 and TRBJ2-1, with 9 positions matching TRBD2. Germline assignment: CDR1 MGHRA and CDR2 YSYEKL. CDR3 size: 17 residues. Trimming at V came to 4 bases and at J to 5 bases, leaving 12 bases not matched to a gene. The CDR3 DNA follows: TGCGCCAGCAGCCCTACAGACCGCGGGGGGGTCGACAATGAGCAGTTCTTC. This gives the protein CASSPTDRGGVDNEQFF.

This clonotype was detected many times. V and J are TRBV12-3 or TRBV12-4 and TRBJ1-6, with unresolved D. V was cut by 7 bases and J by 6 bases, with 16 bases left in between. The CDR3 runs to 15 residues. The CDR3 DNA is TGTGCCAGCACCTCGGGGTCATCTGGTAATTCACCCCTCCACTTT. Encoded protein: CASTSGSSGNSPLHF.

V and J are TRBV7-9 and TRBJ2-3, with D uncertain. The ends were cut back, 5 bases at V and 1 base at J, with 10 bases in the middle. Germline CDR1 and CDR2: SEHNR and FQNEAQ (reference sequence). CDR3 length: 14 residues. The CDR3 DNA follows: TGTGCCAGCAGCGCGACTTGGGGCACAGATACGCAGTATTTT. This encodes CASSATWGTDTQYF. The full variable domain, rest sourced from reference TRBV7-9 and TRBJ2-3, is DTGVSQNPRHKITKRGQNVTFRCDPISEHNRLYWYRQTLGQGPEFLTYFQNEAQLEKSRLLSDRFSAERPKGSFSTLEIQRTEQGDSAMYLCASSATWGTDTQYFGPGTRLTVL.

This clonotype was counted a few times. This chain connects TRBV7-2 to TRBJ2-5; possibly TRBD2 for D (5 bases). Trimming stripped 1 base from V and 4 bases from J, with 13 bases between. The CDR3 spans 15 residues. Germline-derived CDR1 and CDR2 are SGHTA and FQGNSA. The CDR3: CASSLDPSQRETQYF. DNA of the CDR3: TGTGCCAGCAGCTTAGATCCTAGCCAAAGAGAGACCCAGTACTTC.

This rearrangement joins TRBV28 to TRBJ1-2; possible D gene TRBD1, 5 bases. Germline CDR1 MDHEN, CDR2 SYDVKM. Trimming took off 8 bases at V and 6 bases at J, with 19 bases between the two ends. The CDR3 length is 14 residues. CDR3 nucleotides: TGTGCCAGCCTCGTTTCGGGGACTGGGAATGGCTACACCTTC. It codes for CASLVSGTGNGYTF.

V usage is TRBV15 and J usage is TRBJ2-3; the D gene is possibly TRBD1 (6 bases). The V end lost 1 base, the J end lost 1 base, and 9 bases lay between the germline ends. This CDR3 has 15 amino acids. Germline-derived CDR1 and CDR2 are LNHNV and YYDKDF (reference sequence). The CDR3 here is CATSRGTEGTDTQYF. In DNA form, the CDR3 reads TGTGCCACCAGCAGAGGGACAGAAGGCACAGATACGCAGTATTTT.

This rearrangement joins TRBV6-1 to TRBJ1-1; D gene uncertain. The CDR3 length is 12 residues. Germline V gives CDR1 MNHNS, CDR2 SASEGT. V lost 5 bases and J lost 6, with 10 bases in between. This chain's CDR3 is CASSSPFAEAFF. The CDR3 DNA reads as TGTGCCAGCAGTTCCCCCTTCGCTGAAGCTTTCTTT.

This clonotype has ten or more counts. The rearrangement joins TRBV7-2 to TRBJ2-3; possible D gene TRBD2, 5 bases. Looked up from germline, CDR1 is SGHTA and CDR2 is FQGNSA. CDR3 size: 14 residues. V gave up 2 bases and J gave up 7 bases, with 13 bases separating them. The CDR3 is CASSLRRAENTQYF. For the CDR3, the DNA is TGTGCCAGCAGCTTAAGGAGAGCGGAGAATACGCAGTATTTT. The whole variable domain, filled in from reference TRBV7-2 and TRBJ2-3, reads GAGVSQSPSNKVTEKGKDVELRCDPISGHTALYWYRQSLGQGLEFLIYFQGNSAPDKSGLPSDRFSAERTGGSVSTLTIQRTQQEDSAVYLCASSLRRAENTQYFGPGTRLTVL.

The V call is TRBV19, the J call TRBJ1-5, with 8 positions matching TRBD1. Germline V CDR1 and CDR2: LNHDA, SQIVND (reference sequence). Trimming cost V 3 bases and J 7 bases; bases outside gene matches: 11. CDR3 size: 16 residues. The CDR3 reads CASSMTPDRVDQPQHF. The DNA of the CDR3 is TGTGCCAGTAGTATGACTCCGGACAGGGTTGACCAGCCCCAGCATTTT.

The CDR3 reads CASSEGPVGSYEQYV. For the CDR3, the DNA is TGCGCCAGCAGTGAGGGTCCGGTGGGGTCCTACGAGCAGTACGTC. The rearrangement joins TRBV10-2 to TRBJ2-7; D ambiguous. The V gene's germline CDR1 is WSHSY and CDR2 SAAADI. CDR3 length equals 15 residues. Trimming removed 2 bases from V and 1 base from J, with 12 bases in between.

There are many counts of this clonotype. The DNA of the CDR3 is TGCAGCGTCGTAAATAGCGGGCTCCGAAAGGAGCAGTTCTTC. Encoded protein: CSVVNSGLRKEQFF. The rearrangement joins TRBV29-1 to TRBJ2-1; 7 bases agree with TRBD2. The CDR3 has 14 amino acids. The germline gives CDR1 SQVTM, CDR2 ANQGSEA. The V and J ends lost 6 bases and 10 bases, in that order; junction bases with no gene match: 15.

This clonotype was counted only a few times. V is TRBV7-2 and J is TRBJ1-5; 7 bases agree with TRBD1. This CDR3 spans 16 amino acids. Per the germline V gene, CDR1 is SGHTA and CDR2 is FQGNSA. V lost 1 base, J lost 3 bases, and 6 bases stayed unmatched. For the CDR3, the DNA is TGTGCCAGCAGCTTAGTTGCGGGACAGCACAATCAGCCCCAGCATTTT. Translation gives CASSLVAGQHNQPQHF. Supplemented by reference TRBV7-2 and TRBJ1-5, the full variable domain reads GAGVSQSPSNKVTEKGKDVELRCDPISGHTALYWYRQSLGQGLEFLIYFQGNSAPDKSGLPSDRFSAERTGGSVSTLTIQRTQQEDSAVYLCASSLVAGQHNQPQHFGDGTRLSIL.

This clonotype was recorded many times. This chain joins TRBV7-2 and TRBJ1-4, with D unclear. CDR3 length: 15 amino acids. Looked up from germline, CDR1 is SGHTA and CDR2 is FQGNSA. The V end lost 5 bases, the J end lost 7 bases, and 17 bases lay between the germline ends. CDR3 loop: CASSPSGKVGEKLFF. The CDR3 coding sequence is TGTGCCAGCAGCCCGTCCGGGAAGGTTGGTGAAAAACTGTTTTTT.

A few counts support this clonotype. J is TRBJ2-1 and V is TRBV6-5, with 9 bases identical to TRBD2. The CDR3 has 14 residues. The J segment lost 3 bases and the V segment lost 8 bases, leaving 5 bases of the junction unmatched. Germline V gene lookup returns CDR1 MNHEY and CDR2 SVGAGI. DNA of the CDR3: TGTGCCAGCCACGAGACTAGCGGCTACAATGAGCAGTTCTTC. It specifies CASHETSGYNEQFF.

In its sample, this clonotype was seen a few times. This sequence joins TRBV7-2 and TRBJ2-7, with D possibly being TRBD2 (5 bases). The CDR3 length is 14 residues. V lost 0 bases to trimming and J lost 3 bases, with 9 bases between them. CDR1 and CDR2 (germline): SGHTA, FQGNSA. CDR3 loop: CASSLAGVGYEQYF. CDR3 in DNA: TGTGCCAGCAGCTTAGCCGGGGTAGGCTACGAGCAGTACTTC.

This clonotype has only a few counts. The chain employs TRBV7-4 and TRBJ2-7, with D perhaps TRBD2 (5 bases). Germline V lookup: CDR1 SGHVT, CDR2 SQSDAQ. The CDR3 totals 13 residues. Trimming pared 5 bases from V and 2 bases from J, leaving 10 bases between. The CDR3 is CASSPIGAYEQYF. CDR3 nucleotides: TGTGCCAGCAGCCCCATCGGGGCCTACGAGCAGTACTTC.

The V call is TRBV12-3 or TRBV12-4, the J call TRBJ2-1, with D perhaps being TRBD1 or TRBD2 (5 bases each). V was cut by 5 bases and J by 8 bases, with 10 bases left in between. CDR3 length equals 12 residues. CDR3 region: CASSLWGYEQFF. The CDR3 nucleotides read TGTGCCAGCAGTCTCTGGGGGTATGAGCAGTTCTTC.

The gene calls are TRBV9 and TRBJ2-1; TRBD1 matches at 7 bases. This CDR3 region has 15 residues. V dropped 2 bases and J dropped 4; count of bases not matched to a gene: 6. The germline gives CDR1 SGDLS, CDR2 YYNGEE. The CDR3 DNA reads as TGTGCCAGCAGCGTTACGGGACAGAGATACAATGAGCAGTTCTTC. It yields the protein CASSVTGQRYNEQFF.

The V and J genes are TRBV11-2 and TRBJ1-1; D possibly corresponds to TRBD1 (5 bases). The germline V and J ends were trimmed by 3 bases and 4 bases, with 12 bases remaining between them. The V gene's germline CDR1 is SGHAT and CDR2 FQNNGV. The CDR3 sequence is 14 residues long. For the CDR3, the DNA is TGTGCCAGCAGCTTTACCGGGGGGAGCACTGAAGCTTTCTTT. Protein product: CASSFTGGSTEAFF.

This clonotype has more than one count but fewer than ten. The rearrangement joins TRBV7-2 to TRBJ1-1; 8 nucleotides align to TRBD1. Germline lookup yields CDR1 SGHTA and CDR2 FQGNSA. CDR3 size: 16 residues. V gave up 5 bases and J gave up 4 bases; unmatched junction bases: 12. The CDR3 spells CASSPGGTGEGTEAFF. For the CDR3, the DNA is TGTGCCAGCAGCCCAGGGGGGACAGGTGAGGGCACTGAAGCTTTCTTT.

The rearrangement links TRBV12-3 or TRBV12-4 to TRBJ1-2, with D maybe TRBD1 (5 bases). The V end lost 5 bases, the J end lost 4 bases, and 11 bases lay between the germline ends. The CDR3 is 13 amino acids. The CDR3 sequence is CASSLVGAYGYTF. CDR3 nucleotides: TGTGCCAGCAGTCTTGTCGGGGCCTATGGCTACACCTTC.

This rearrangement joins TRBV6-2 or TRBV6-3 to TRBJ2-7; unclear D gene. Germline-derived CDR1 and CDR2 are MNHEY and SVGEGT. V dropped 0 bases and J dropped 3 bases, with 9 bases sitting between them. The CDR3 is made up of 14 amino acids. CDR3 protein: CASSYSKIVYEQYV. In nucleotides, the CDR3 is TGTGCCAGCAGTTACTCGAAGATAGTCTACGAGCAGTACGTC.

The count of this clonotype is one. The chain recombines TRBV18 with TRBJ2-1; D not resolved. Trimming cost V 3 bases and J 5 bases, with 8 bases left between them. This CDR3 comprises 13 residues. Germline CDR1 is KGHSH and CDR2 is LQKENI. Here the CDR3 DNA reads TGTGCCAGCTCACCGAATGCTGACAATGAGCAGTTCTTC. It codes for CASSPNADNEQFF.

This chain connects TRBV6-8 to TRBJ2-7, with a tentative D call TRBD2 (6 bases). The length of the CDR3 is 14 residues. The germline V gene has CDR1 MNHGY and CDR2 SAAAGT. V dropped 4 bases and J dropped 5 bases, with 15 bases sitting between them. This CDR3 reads CASSLEGPVHEQYF. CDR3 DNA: TGTGCCAGCAGTTTGGAGGGACCAGTCCACGAGCAGTACTTC.

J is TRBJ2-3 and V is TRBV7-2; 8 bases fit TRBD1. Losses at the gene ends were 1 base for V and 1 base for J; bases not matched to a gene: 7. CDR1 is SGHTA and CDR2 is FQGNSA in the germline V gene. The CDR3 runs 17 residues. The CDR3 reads CASSLVGQGAGTDTQYF. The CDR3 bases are TGTGCCAGCAGCTTAGTTGGGCAGGGGGCAGGCACAGATACGCAGTATTTT. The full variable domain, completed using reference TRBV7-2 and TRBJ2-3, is GAGVSQSPSNKVTEKGKDVELRCDPISGHTALYWYRQSLGQGLEFLIYFQGNSAPDKSGLPSDRFSAERTGGSVSTLTIQRTQQEDSAVYLCASSLVGQGAGTDTQYFGPGTRLTVL.

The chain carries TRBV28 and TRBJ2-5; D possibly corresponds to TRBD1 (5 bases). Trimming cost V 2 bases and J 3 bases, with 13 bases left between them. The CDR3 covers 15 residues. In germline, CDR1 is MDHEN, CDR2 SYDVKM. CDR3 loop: CASSLVGVDEETQYF. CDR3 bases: TGTGCCAGCAGTTTAGTAGGGGTGGACGAAGAGACCCAGTACTTC.

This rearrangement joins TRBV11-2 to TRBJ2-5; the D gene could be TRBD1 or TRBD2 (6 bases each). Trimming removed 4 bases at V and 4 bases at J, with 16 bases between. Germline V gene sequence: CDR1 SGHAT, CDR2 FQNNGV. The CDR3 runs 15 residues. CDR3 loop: CASSSGDIRAETQYF. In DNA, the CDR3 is TGTGCCAGCAGCTCGGGGGACATTCGGGCAGAGACCCAGTACTTC.

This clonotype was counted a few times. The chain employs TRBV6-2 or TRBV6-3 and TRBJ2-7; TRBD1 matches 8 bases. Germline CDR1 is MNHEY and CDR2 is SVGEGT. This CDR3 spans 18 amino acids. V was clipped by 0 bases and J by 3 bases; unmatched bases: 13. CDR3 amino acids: CASSYSAYRTGKFYEQYV. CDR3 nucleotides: TGTGCCAGCAGTTACTCGGCGTATCGGACAGGGAAATTCTACGAGCAGTACGTC.

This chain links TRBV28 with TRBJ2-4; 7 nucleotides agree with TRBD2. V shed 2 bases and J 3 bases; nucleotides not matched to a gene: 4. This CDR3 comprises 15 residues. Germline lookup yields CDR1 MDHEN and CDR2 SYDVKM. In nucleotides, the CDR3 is TGTGCCAGCAGTTTAGCGGGAGCGGGCAAAAACATTCAGTACTTC. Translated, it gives CASSLAGAGKNIQYF.

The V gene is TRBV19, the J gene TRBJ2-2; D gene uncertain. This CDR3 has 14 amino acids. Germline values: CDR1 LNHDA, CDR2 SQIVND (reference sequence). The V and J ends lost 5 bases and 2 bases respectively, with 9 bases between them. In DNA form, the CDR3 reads TGTGCCAGTAGTTTGGGCTACAACACCGGGGAGCTGTTTTTT. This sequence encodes CASSLGYNTGELFF.

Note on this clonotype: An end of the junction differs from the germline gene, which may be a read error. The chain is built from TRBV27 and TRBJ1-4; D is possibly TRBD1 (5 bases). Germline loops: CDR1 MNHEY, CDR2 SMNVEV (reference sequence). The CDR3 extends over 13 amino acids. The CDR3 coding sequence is TGTGTCAGCAGTTTCTCTGGGGGGGAAAAACTGTTTTTT. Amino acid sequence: CVSSFSGGEKLFF.